Below, 11 T cell receptor beta chains from the same sample are listed, as sequenced in a study of beta chain features in type 1 diabetes. Every isolated RNA sample was fully reverse transcribed, so sequencing captured expressed TCRB transcripts. TCRdb keeps only in-frame clones here, not all; method: immunoSEQ multiplex PCR. The data hold 140,000 or so clones, with about 10% observed a single time. Specimen: central memory CD4+ T cells from blood. The receptors here all came from a man between 18 and 35 years old in good health.

The genes are TRBV5-4 and TRBJ1-3; a weak D match, TRBD1 (6 bases). CDR3 size: 19 residues. Trimming shortened V by 0 bases and J by 0 bases, and 19 bases separated the two germline ends. The germline V gene has CDR1 SGHNT and CDR2 YYREEE (reference sequence). The DNA for the CDR3 is TGTGCCAGCAGCTTGGGTCAGGGGTCTAAGACCAACTCTGGAAACACCATATATTTT. Amino acid sequence: CASSLGQGSKTNSGNTIYF.

This clone was counted between two and nine times. This chain uses TRBV27 with TRBJ1-5; D is unclear. Deletions cut 0 bases from V and 4 bases from J, with 4 bases between. CDR1 MNHEY and CDR2 SMNVEV come from the germline V gene (reference sequence). This CDR3 is 13 amino acids long. The CDR3 sequence is CASSLSLNQPQHF. The CDR3 DNA follows: TGTGCCAGCAGTTTATCCCTGAATCAGCCCCAGCATTTT.

The table lists this clone with a few counts. CDR3: CASKATDASEKLFF. CDR3 in DNA: TGTGCCAGCAAGGCCACAGATGCGAGTGAAAAACTGTTTTTT. J is TRBJ1-4 and V is TRBV6-6; D is unresolved. The CDR3 is 14 amino acids. Trimming removed 7 bases at V and 7 bases at J, with 16 bases between. Germline V gene data show CDR1 as MNHNY and CDR2 as SVGAGI (reference sequence).

The chain has TRBV2 and TRBJ2-5, with 9 bases lining up with TRBD1. TRBJ2-7 explains the end of the DNA better; the J call may be wrong. This CDR3 has 14 residues. Germline loops: CDR1 SNHLY, CDR2 FYNNEI. In nucleotides, the CDR3 is TGTGCCAGCAGTTCCGGACAGGGGAGCTACGAGCAGTACTTC. Protein: CASSSGQGSYEQYF.

This chain links TRBV30 with TRBJ2-5, with D maybe TRBD1 (5 bases). Germline values: CDR1 GTSNPN, CDR2 SVGIG (reference sequence). Trimming cost V 5 bases and J 2 bases, with 9 bases left between them. The CDR3 spans 12 residues. CDR3 region: CAWSQEQETQYF. DNA for the CDR3: TGTGCCTGGTCACAGGAGCAAGAGACCCAGTACTTC.

The V gene is TRBV7-2, the J gene TRBJ1-2; D possibly corresponds to TRBD1 (6 bases). V lost 1 base to trimming and J lost 0 bases, with 12 bases between them. Germline lookup yields CDR1 SGHTA and CDR2 FQGNSA. The CDR3 is 16 amino acids. The CDR3 is CASSLGATGPNYGYTF. CDR3 sequence (DNA): TGTGCCAGCAGCTTAGGAGCGACAGGTCCTAACTATGGCTACACCTTC. Looking up the rest from reference TRBV7-2 and TRBJ1-2 gives the full variable domain: GAGVSQSPSNKVTEKGKDVELRCDPISGHTALYWYRQSLGQGLEFLIYFQGNSAPDKSGLPSDRFSAERTGGSVSTLTIQRTQQEDSAVYLCASSLGATGPNYGYTFGSGTRLTVV.

The gene calls are TRBV27 and TRBJ1-5; 8 bases line up with TRBD1. Germline CDR1 and CDR2: MNHEY and SMNVEV (reference sequence). This CDR3 region has 15 residues. After removal of 4 bases from V and 1 base from J, the junction contained 3 bases not matched to a gene. CDR3 sequence (DNA): TGTGCCAGCAGTTCGGACAGGGTGAGCAATCAGCCCCAGCATTTT. It codes for CASSSDRVSNQPQHF.

This rearrangement joins TRBV9 to TRBJ2-5; 9 bases match TRBD2. Trimming took 3 bases from V and 2 from J; bases not matched to a gene: 5. This CDR3 contains 15 residues. CDR1 is SGDLS, CDR2 YYNGEE, per germline. The CDR3 bases are TGTGCCAGCAGCGCCCGACTAGCGGATCAAGAGACCCAGTACTTC. This translates into CASSARLADQETQYF.

This clone was counted between two and nine times. The chain couples TRBV7-9 to TRBJ2-1; 9 nucleotides line up with TRBD2. In germline, CDR1 is SEHNR, CDR2 FQNEAQ (reference sequence). J lost 5 bases, V lost 6 bases, and 8 bases had no gene match. CDR3 length equals 15 residues. CDR3 amino acids: CASRQERGVHNEQFF. The CDR3 DNA is TGTGCCAGCAGGCAAGAGCGGGGGGTCCACAATGAGCAGTTCTTC.

This clone was observed at least ten times. In DNA, the CDR3 is TGTGCCAGCAGCTACGGGGCGGGGAACTATGGCTACACCTTC. Translated: CASSYGAGNYGYTF. V and J are TRBV5-4 and TRBJ1-2, with D maybe TRBD1 (5 bases). This CDR3 spans 14 amino acids. V lost 3 bases and J 2 bases, leaving 11 bases between the germline ends. The germline V gene has CDR1 SGHNT and CDR2 YYREEE (reference sequence).

This clone was found a few times. Other DNA sequences in this sample translate to the same CDR3. The chain recombines TRBV20-1 with TRBJ2-7; tentative D call: TRBD1 (6 bases). The CDR3 contains 11 residues. Germline CDR1 is DFQATT and CDR2 is SNEGSKA (reference sequence). V dropped 6 bases and J dropped 3 bases, with 9 bases sitting between them. CDR3 nucleotide sequence: TGCAGTGCCAAGACAGGCTACGAGCAGTACTTC. This sequence encodes CSAKTGYEQYF.